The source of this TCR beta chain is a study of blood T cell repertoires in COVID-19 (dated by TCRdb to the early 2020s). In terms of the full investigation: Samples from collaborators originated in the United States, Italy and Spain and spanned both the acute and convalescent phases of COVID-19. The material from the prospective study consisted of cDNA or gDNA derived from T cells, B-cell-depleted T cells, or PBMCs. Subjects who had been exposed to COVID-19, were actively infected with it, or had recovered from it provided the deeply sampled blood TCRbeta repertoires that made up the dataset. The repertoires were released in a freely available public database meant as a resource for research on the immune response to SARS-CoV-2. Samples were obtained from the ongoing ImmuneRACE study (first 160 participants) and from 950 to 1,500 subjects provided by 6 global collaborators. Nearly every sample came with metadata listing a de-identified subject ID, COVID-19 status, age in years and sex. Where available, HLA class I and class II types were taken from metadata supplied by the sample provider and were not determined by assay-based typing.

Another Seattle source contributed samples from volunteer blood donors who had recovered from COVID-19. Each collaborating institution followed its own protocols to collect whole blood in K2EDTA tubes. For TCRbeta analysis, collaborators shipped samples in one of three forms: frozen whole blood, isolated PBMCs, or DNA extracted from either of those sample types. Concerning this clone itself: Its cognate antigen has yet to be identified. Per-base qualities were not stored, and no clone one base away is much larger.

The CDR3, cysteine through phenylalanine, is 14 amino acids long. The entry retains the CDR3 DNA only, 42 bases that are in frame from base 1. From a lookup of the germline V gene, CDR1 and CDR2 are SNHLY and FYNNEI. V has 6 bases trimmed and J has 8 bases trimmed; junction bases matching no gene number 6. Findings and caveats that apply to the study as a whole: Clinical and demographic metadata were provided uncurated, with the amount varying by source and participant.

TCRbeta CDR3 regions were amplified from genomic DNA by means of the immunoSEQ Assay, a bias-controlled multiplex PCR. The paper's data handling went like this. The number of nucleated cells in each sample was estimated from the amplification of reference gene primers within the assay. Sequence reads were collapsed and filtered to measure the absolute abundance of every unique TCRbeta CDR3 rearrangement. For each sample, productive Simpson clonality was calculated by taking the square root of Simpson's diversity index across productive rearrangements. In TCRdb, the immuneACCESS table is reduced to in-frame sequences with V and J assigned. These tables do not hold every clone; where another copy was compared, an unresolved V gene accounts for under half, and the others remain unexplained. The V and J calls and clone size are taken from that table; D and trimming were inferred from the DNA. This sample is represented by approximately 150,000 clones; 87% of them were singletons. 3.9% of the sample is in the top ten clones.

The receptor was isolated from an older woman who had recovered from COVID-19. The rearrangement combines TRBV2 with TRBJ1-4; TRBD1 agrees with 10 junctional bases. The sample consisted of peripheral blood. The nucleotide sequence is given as TGTGCCAGCAGAGGACAGGGGGATACAGAAAAACTGTTTTTT. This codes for CASRGQGDTEKLFF.